The rows below give T cell receptor beta chains drawn from one sample of a study of T cells in localized non-small cell lung cancer. The method was immunoSEQ multiplex PCR; TCRdb's version includes in-frame clones alone and lacks a portion of them. This table holds under 9,000 clones, more than 70% found once. The specimen was peripheral blood, collected before any cancer treatment. These receptors were obtained from a male donor older than 55 with stage III lung adenocarcinoma. The CDR3 runs from the conserved cysteine through the conserved F or W. Fields, in order: J gene, V gene, CDR3 length, CDR3 protein.

TRBJ1-2,TRBV5-1,15,CASSLVGVTNYGYTF
TRBJ1-2,TRBV7-9,13,CASSPGGIYGYTF
TRBJ2-2,TRBV11-2,15,CASSYVIQGSGELFF
TRBJ2-3,TRBV28,15,CASSFFAGGTDTQYF
TRBJ1-3,TRBV30,13,CAWSWVSGNTIYF
TRBJ2-2,TRBV5-6,17,CASSLLGTSGAVGELFF
TRBJ1-1,TRBV5-1,11,CASSLGDKAFF
TRBJ2-2,TRBV7-3,16,CASSLGMLTNTGELFF
TRBJ2-7,TRBV7-6,14,CASSHWDGAYEQYF
TRBJ2-7,TRBV10-3,15,CAISESRDSSYEQYF
TRBJ2-1,TRBV9,13,CASGVDSLKVQFF
TRBJ2-1,TRBV7-3,16,CASSLTLVSSYNEQFF
TRBJ2-7,TRBV11-3,11,CASSFHLEQYF
TRBJ1-2,TRBV4-3,13,CASSQAAFYGYTF
TRBJ2-1,TRBV30,13,CAWSVASSGGLFF
TRBJ2-3,TRBV7-3,15,CASSLTQTSTDTQYF
TRBJ2-3,TRBV10-3,16,CAISESAAGGPSTQYF
TRBJ2-1,TRBV10-1,15,CASTPRSGGSNEQFF
TRBJ2-5,TRBV2,15,CASSEAGGRGETQYF
TRBJ2-3,TRBV7-9,13,CASSPKGPDTQYF
TRBJ2-7,TRBV7-9,18,CASSLAQGQGSSSYEQYF
TRBJ2-1,TRBV6-1,14,CASRTSGPHNEQFF
TRBJ2-4,TRBV11-2,16,CASSSRDRLAKNIQYF
TRBJ2-1,TRBV11-3,15,CASSARQGRILEQFF
TRBJ1-4,TRBV27,13,CASSFNTNEKLFF
TRBJ2-1,TRBV2,16,CASTHITSGRAEEQFF
TRBJ2-7,TRBV11-3,15,CASSSGGGPRNEQYF
TRBJ2-5,TRBV7-9,14,CASSGGGREETQYF
TRBJ2-1,TRBV28,14,CASIQTGTLNEQFF